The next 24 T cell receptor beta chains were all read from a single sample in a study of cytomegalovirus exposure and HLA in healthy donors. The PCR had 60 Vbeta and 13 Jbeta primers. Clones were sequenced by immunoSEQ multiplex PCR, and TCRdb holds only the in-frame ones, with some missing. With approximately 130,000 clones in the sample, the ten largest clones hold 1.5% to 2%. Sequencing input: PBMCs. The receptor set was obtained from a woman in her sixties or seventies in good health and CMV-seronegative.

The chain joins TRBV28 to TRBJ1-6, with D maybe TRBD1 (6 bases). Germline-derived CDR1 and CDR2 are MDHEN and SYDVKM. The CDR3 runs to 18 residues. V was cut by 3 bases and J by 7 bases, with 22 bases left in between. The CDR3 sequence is CASSFGPFTGTRNSPLHF. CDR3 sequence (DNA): TGTGCCAGCAGTTTTGGCCCCTTTACCGGGACAAGAAATTCACCCCTCCACTTT. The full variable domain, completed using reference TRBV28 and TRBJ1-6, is DVKVTQSSRYLVKRTGEKVFLECVQDMDHENMFWYRQDPGLGLRLIYFSYDVKMKEKGDIPEGYSVSREKKERFSLILESASTNQTSMYLCASSFGPFTGTRNSPLHFGNGTRLTVT.

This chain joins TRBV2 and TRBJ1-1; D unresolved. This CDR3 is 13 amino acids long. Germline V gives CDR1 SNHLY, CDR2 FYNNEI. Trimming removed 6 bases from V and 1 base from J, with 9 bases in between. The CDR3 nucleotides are TGTGCCAGCAGAGCGGGAGAGAACACTGAAGCTTTCTTT. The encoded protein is CASRAGENTEAFF.

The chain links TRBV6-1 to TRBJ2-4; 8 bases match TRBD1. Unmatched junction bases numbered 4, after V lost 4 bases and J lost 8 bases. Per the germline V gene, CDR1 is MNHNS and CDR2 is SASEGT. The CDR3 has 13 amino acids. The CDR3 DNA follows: TGTGCCAGCAGTGGACAGGGGAGTGACATTCAGTACTTC. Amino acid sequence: CASSGQGSDIQYF.

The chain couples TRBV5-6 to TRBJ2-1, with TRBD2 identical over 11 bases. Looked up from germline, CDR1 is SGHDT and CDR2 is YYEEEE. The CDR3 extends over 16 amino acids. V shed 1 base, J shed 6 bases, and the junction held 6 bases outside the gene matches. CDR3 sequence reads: CASSLYPSGGINEQFF. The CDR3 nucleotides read TGTGCCAGCAGCTTGTACCCTAGCGGGGGGATCAATGAGCAGTTCTTC.

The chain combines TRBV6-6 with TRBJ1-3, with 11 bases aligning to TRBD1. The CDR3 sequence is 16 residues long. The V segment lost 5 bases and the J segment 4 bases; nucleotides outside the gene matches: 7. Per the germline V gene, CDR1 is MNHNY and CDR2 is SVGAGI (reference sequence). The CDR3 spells CASSTSGQGGGNTIYF. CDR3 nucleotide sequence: TGTGCCAGCAGTACCTCGGGACAGGGGGGCGGAAACACCATATATTTT.

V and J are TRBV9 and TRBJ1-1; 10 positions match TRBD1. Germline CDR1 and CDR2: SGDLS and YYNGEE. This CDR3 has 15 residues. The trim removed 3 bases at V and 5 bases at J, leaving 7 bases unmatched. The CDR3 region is CASSAPGTGVTEAFF. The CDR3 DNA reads TGTGCCAGCAGCGCCCCCGGGACAGGGGTTACTGAAGCTTTCTTT. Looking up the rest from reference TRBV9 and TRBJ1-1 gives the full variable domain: DSGVTQTPKHLITATGQRVTLRCSPRSGDLSVYWYQQSLDQGLQFLIQYYNGEERAKGNILERFSAQQFPDLHSELNLSSLELGDSALYFCASSAPGTGVTEAFFGQGTRLTVV.

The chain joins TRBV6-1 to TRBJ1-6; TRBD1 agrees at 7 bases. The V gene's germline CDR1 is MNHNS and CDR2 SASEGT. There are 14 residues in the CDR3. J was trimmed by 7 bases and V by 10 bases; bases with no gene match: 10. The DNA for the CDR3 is TGTGCCACCCAAAGGGGGCAGGAAAATTCACCCCTCCACTTT. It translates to CATQRGQENSPLHF.

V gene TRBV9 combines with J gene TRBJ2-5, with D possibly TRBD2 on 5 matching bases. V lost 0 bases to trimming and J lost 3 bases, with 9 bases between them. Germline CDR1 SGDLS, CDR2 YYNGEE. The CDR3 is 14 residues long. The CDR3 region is CASSVDGRKETQYF. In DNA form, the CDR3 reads TGTGCCAGCAGCGTAGATGGGAGAAAAGAGACCCAGTACTTC.

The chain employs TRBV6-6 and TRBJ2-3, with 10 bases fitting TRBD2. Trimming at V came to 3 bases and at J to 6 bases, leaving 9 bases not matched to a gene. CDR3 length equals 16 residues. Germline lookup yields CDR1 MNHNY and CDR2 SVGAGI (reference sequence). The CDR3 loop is CASSYSGGRGGDTQYF. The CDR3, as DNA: TGTGCCAGCAGTTATAGCGGGGGGCGGGGAGGGGATACGCAGTATTTT.

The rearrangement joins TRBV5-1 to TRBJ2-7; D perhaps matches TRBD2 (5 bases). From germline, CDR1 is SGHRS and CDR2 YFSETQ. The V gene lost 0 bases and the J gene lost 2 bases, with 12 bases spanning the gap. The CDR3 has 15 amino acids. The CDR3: CASSLALDSPYEQYF. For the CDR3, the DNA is TGCGCCAGCAGCTTGGCCCTGGACTCCCCCTACGAGCAGTACTTC.

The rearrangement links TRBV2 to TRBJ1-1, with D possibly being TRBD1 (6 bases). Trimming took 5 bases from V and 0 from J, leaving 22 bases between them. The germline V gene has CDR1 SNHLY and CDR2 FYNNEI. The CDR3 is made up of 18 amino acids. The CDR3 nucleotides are TGTGCCAGCAGTCCAACAGGGACCCGCTCCCCAATGAACACTGAAGCTTTCTTT. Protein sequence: CASSPTGTRSPMNTEAFF.

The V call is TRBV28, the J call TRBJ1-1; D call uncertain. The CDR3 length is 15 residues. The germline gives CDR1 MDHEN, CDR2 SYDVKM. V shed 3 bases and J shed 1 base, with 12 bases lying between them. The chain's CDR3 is CASSLAGDENTEAFF. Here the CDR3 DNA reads TGTGCCAGCAGTTTGGCCGGAGACGAGAACACTGAAGCTTTCTTT.

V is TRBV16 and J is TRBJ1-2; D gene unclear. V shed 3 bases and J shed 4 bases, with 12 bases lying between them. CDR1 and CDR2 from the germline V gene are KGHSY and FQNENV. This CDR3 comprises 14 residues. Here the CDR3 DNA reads TGTGCCAGCAGCCAGGCCCAACAGATCTATGGCTACACCTTC. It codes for CASSQAQQIYGYTF.

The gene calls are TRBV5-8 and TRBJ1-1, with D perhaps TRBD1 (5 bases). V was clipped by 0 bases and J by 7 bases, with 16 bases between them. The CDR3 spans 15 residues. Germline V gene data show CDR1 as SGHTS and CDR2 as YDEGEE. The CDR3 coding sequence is TGTGCCAGCAGCTTGGTCTCAGGGATAATCGGTGAAGCTTTCTTT. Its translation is CASSLVSGIIGEAFF.

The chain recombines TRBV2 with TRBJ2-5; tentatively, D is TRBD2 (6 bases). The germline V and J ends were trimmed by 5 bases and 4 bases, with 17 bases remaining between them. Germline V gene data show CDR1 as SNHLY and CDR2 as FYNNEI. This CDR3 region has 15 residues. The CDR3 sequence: CASSISRGFRETQYF. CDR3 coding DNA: TGTGCCAGCAGTATCTCACGGGGGTTTAGAGAGACCCAGTACTTC.

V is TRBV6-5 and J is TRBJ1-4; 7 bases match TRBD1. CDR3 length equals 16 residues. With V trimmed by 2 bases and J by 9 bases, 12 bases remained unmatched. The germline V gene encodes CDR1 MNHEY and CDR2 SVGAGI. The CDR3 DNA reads TGTGCCAGCAGTTACCAACGGGACAGCCCTAACAAAAAACTGTTTTTT. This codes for CASSYQRDSPNKKLFF.

The CDR3 protein is CASSHLSGEPTYNEQFF. CDR3 nucleotides: TGCGCCAGCAGCCACCTTAGCGGGGAGCCTACCTACAATGAGCAGTTCTTC. The chain carries TRBV4-1 and TRBJ2-1; 8 positions match TRBD2. CDR1 and CDR2 (germline): MGHRA, YSYEKL. The junction had 9 bases not matched to a gene; V was cut back by 3 bases and J by 2 bases. This CDR3 region has 17 residues.

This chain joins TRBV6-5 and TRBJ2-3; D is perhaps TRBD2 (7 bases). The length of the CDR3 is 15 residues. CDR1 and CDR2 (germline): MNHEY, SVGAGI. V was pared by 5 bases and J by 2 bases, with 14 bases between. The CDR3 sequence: CASSPRGPYTDTQYF. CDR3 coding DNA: TGTGCCAGCAGTCCGCGGGGGCCCTACACAGATACGCAGTATTTT.

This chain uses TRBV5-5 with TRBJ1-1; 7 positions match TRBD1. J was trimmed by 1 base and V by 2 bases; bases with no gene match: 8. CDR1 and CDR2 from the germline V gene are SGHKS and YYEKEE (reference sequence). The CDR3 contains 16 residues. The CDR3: CASSFHRQGWNTEAFF. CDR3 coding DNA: TGTGCCAGCAGCTTCCATCGACAGGGTTGGAACACTGAAGCTTTCTTT.

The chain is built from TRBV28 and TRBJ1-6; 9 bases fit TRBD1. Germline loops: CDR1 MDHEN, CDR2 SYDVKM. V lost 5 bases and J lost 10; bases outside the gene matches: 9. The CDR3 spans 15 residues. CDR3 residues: CASSPGDRVRSPLHF. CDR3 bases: TGTGCCAGCAGTCCCGGGGACAGGGTCAGATCACCCCTCCACTTT.

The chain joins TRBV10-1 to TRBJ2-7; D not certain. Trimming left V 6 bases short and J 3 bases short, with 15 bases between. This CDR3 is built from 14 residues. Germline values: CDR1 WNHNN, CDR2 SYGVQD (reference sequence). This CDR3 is CASRIGERCYEQYF. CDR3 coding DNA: TGCGCCAGCAGAATAGGAGAAAGGTGCTACGAGCAGTACTTC.

As DNA, the CDR3 is TGTGCCATCTTAAGCGGAGCCATGAACACTGAAGCTTTCTTT. This encodes CAILSGAMNTEAFF. The rearrangement joins TRBV28 to TRBJ1-1, with no clear D. The length of the CDR3 is 14 residues. CDR1 MDHEN and CDR2 SYDVKM come from the germline V gene. The V and J ends lost 10 bases and 0 bases respectively, with 15 bases between them.

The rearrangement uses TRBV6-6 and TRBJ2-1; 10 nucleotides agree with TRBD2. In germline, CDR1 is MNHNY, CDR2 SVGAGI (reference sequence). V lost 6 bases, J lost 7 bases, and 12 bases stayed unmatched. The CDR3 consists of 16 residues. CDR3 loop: CASRPSGRIVRNEQFF. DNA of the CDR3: TGTGCCAGCAGACCTAGCGGGAGAATTGTAAGAAATGAGCAGTTCTTC.

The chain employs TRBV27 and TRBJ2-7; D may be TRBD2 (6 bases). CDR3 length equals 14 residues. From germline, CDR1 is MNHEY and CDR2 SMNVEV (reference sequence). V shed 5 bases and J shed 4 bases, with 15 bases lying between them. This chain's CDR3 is CASSLEAGPYEQYF. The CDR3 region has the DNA TGTGCCAGCAGTCTCGAAGCGGGTCCTTACGAGCAGTACTTC.